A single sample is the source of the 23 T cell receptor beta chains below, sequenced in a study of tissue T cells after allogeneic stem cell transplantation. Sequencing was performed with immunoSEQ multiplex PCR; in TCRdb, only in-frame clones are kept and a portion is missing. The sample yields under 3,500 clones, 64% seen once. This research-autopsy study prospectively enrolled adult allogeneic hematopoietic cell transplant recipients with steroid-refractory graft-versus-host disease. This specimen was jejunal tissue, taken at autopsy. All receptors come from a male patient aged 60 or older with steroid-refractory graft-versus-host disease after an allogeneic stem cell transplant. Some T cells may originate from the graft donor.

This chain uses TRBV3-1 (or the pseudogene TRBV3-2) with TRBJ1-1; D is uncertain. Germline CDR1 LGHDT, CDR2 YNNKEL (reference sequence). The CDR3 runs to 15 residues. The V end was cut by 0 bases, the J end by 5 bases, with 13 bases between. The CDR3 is CASSQEAGSGTEAFF. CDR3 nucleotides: TGTGCCAGCAGCCAAGAAGCGGGGTCAGGTACTGAAGCTTTCTTT.

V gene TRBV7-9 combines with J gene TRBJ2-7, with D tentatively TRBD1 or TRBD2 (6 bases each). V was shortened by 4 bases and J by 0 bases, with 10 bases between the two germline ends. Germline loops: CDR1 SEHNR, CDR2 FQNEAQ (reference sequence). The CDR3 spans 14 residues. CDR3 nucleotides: TGTGCCAGCAGCTCGGGGGCGGGCTCCTACGAGCAGTACTTC. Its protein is CASSSGAGSYEQYF.

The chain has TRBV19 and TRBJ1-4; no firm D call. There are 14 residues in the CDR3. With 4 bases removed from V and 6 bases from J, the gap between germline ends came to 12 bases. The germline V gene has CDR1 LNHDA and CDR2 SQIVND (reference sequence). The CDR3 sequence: CASSNRALDEKLFF. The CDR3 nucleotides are TGTGCCAGTAGTAACCGGGCGTTGGATGAAAAACTGTTTTTT.

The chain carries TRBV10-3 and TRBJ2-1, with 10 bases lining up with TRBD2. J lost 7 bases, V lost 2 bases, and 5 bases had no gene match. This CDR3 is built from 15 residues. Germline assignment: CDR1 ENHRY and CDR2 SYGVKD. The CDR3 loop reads CAISETSGENNEQFF. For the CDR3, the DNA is TGTGCCATCAGTGAGACTAGCGGGGAAAATAATGAGCAGTTCTTC.

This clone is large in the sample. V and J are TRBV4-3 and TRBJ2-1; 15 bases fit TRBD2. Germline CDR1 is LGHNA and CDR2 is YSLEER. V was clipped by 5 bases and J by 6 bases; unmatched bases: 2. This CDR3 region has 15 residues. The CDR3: CASSEGLAGGNEQFF. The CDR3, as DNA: TGCGCCAGCAGCGAGGGACTAGCGGGGGGCAATGAGCAGTTCTTC.

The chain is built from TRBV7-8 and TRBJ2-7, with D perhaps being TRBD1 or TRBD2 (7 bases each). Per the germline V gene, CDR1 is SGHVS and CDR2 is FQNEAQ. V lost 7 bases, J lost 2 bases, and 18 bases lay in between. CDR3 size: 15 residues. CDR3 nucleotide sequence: TGTGCCAGCACCCCAAGGGGAGGGGGCACCTACGAGCAGTACTTC. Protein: CASTPRGGGTYEQYF.

CDR3 bases: TGTGCCAGCAGTTACGTAGTCGCCCTCTCTGGGGCCAACGTCCTGACTTTC. Translation gives CASSYVVALSGANVLTF. The rearrangement uses TRBV6-2 or TRBV6-3 and TRBJ2-6; no firm D call. Germline assignment: CDR1 MNHEY and CDR2 SVGEGT. This CDR3 contains 17 residues. The germline V and J ends were trimmed by 2 bases and 0 bases, with 11 bases remaining between them.

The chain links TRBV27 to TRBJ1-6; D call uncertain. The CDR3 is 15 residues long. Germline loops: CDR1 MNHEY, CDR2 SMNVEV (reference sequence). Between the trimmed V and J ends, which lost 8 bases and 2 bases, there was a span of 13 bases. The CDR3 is CASWSGDTYNSPLHF. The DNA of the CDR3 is TGTGCCAGCTGGTCGGGAGATACCTATAATTCACCCCTCCACTTT.

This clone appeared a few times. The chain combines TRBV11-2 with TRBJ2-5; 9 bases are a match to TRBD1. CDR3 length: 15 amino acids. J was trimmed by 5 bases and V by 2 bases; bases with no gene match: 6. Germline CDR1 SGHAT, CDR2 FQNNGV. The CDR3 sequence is CASSLRDRAWETQYF. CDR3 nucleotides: TGTGCCAGCAGCTTACGGGACAGGGCATGGGAGACCCAGTACTTC.

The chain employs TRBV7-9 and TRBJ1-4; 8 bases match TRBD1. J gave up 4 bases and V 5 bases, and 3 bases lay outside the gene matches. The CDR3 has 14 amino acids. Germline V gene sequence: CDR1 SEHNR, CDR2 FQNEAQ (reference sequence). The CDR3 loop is CASSRGQGNEKLFF. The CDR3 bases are TGTGCCAGCAGCCGAGGACAGGGTAATGAAAAACTGTTTTTT.

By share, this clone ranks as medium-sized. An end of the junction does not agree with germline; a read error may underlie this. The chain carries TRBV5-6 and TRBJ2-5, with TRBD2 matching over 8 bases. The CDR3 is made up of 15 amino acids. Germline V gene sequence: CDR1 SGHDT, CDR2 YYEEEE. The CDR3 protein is CARSLGAGGGETQYF. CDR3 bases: TGTGCCCGCAGCTTGGGGGCCGGGGGGGGAGAGACCCAGTACTTC.

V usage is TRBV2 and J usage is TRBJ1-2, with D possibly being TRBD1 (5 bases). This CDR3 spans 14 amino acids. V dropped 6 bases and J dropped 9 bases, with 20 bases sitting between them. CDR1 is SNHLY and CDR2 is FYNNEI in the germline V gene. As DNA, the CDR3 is TGTGCCAGCAGGGCTGACAGTTTTCTCGGTCGCTACACCTTC. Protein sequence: CASRADSFLGRYTF. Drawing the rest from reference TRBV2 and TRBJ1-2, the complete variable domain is EPEVTQTPSHQVTQMGQEVILRCVPISNHLYFYWYRQILGQKVEFLVSFYNNEISEKSEIFDDQFSVERPDGSNFTLKIRSTKLEDSAMYFCASRADSFLGRYTFGSGTRLTVV.

CDR3 residues: CASSSRGQGEQFF. CDR3 nucleotide sequence: TGTGCCAGCAGCTCGAGGGGGCAGGGCGAGCAGTTCTTC. The chain carries TRBV7-2 and TRBJ2-1; 7 bases line up with TRBD1. The germline CDR1 and CDR2 sequences are SGHTA and FQGNSA. This CDR3 spans 13 amino acids. V was clipped by 4 bases and J by 10 bases; unmatched bases: 7.

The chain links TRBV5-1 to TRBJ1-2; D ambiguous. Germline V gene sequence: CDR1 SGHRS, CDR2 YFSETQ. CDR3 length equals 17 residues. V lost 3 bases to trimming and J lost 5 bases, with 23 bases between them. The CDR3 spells CASSSRVGGANLYGYTF. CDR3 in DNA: TGCGCCAGCAGCTCCCGAGTGGGAGGCGCCAACCTTTATGGCTACACCTTC.

The CDR3 DNA is TGTGCCAGCAGCCGATCAGGGGGGAATGAGCAGTTCTTC. It specifies CASSRSGGNEQFF. The rearrangement uses TRBV7-2 and TRBJ2-1; tentative D call: TRBD1 (7 bases). Germline V gene lookup returns CDR1 SGHTA and CDR2 FQGNSA. This CDR3 has 13 residues. Trimming took 5 bases from V and 7 from J, leaving 12 bases between them.

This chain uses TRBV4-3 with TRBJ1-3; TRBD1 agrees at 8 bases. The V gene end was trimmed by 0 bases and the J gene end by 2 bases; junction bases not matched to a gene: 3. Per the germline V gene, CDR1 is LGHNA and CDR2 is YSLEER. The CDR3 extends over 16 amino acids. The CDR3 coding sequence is TGCGCCAGCAGCCAAGATTACAGGGGGGCTGGAAACACCATATATTTT. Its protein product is CASSQDYRGAGNTIYF.

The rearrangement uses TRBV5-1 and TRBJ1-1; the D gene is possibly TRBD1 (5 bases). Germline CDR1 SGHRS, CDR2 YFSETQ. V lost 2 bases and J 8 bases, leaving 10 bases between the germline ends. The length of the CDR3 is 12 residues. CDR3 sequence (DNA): TGCGCCAGCAGCTTTCGAGGGACCGAAGCTTTCTTT. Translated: CASSFRGTEAFF.

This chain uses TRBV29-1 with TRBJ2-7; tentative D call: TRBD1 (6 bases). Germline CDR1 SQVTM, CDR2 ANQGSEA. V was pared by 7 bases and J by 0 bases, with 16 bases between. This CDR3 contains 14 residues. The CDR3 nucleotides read TGCAGCGCTCGTCAGGGGAAGAGCTCCTACGAGCAGTACTTC. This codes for CSARQGKSSYEQYF.

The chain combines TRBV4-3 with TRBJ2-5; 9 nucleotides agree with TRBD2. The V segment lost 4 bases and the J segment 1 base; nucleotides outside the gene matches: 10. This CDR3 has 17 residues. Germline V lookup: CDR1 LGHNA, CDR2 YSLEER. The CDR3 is CASSLNSGGRTQETQYF. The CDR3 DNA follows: TGCGCCAGCAGCCTTAACAGCGGGGGGCGAACCCAAGAGACCCAGTACTTC.

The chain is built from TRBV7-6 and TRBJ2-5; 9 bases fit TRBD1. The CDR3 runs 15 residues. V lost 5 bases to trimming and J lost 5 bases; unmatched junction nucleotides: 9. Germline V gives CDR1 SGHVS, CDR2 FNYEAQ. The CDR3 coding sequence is TGTGCCAGCAGCCGAAGGGACAGGGTGGGGGAGACCCAGTACTTC. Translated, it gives CASSRRDRVGETQYF.

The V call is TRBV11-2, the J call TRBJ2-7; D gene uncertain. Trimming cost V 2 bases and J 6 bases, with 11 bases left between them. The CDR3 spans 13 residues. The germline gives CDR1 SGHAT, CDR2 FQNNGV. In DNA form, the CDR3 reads TGTGCCAGCAGCTTATACCCCCGGAGCGAGCAGTACTTC. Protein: CASSLYPRSEQYF.

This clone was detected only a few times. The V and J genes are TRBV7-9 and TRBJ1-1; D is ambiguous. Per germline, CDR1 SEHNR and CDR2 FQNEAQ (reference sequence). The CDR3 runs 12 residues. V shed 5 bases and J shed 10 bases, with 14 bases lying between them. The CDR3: CASSPNFRGAFF. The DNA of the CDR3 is TGTGCCAGCAGCCCGAATTTCCGTGGAGCTTTCTTT.

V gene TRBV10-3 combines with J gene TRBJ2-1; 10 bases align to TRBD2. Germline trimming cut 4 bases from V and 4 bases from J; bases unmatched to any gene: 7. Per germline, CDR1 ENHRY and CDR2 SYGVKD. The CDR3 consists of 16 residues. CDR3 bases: TGTGCCATCAGTGGGATCAGCGGGGGGGAGTACAATGAGCAGTTCTTC. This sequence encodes CAISGISGGEYNEQFF.